These 30 T cell receptor beta chains were sequenced from one sample in a study of T cells in localized non-small cell lung cancer (dated by TCRdb to the early 2020s). Libraries were prepared through the immunoSEQ multiplex PCR assay. TCRdb re-hosts the immuneACCESS table, in-frame sequences only. Its copies lack some clones; in the studies checked, an unresolved V gene accounts for under half of them, and the cause for the rest is not known. A total of 29,000 or so clones appear in this sample, around nine tenths of them only once. Together, the top ten hold 10% to 15% of the sample. This sample comprised peripheral blood, obtained before any cancer treatment. These receptors came from a female donor older than 55 with stage III squamous cell lung carcinoma.

The V and J genes are TRBV9 and TRBJ2-2; possible D gene TRBD1, 5 bases. V was pared by 3 bases and J by 7 bases, with 13 bases between. CDR1 is SGDLS, CDR2 YYNGEE, per germline. This CDR3 spans 14 amino acids. CDR3 bases: TGTGCCAGCAGCGCGGACACCGGAAGCGGGGAGCTGTTTTTT. Translated, it gives CASSADTGSGELFF.

The CDR3, as DNA: TGTGCCAGCACGGACACCGGGGAGCTGTTTTTT. Protein: CASTDTGELFF. This chain links TRBV2 with TRBJ2-2, with D uncertain. The germline CDR1 and CDR2 sequences are SNHLY and FYNNEI. The CDR3 length is 11 residues. V was pared by 7 bases and J by 3 bases, with 3 bases between.

V usage is TRBV5-1 and J usage is TRBJ2-1; 7 bases are a match to TRBD2. The CDR3 length is 14 residues. The V segment lost 6 bases and the J segment 1 base; nucleotides outside the gene matches: 4. CDR1 is SGHRS, CDR2 YFSETQ, per germline. CDR3 region: CASMAGESYNEQFF. The CDR3 nucleotides are TGCGCCAGCATGGCGGGGGAGTCCTACAATGAGCAGTTCTTC.

The chain recombines TRBV12-2 with TRBJ1-2; the table's D call, TRBD1, was not checked against the DNA. TRBV12-2 is assigned pseudogene status. The CDR3 extends over 16 amino acids. CDR3 in amino acids: CVSRRPRQGRNYGYTF. CDR3 DNA: TGTGTAAGTCGCCGCCCCAGACAGGGGCGGAACTATGGCTACACCTTC.

The chain uses TRBV11-2 and TRBJ1-2, with D perhaps matching TRBD1 (5 bases). V was cut by 6 bases and J by 8 bases, with 19 bases left in between. CDR1 SGHAT and CDR2 FQNNGV come from the germline V gene. The CDR3 runs 14 residues. The CDR3 DNA reads as TGTGCCAGCAGTCCCAGCGGGACTCTTGGAGGCTACACCTTC. This encodes CASSPSGTLGGYTF.

The chain couples TRBV11-2 to TRBJ1-1; 12 bases are shared with TRBD1. The CDR3 length is 16 residues. Trimming took 4 bases from V and 1 from J; bases not matched to a gene: 4. Germline CDR1 SGHAT, CDR2 FQNNGV. The CDR3 protein is CASSYGTGGWNTEAFF. The CDR3 nucleotides read TGTGCCAGCAGCTACGGGACAGGGGGCTGGAACACTGAAGCTTTCTTT.

The J gene is TRBJ1-5, the V gene TRBV7-9, with no clear D. In germline, CDR1 is SEHNR, CDR2 FQNEAQ (reference sequence). The CDR3 is 14 amino acids. Trimming left V 5 bases short and J 6 bases short, with 14 bases between. CDR3 loop: CASSTLSESQPQHF. The CDR3 DNA reads TGTGCCAGCAGCACCTTGTCCGAGTCTCAGCCCCAGCATTTT. The full variable domain, with the rest looked up from reference TRBV7-9 and TRBJ1-5, is DTGVSQNPRHKITKRGQNVTFRCDPISEHNRLYWYRQTLGQGPEFLTYFQNEAQLEKSRLLSDRFSAERPKGSFSTLEIQRTEQGDSAMYLCASSTLSESQPQHFGDGTRLSIL.

The chain carries TRBV4-3 and TRBJ2-3, with 13 nucleotides matching TRBD2. V trimming: 0 bases; J trimming: 1 base; junction bases outside the gene matches: 7. The CDR3 spans 19 residues. Germline assignment: CDR1 LGHNA and CDR2 YSLEER. The chain's CDR3 is CASSQDPLAGGPGTDTQYF. CDR3 nucleotide sequence: TGCGCCAGCAGCCAAGACCCACTAGCGGGGGGGCCCGGCACAGATACGCAGTATTTT.

The chain combines TRBV7-2 with TRBJ1-5, with D possibly being TRBD1 (5 bases). Germline CDR1 is SGHTA and CDR2 is FQGNSA. This CDR3 spans 13 amino acids. The V and J ends lost 1 base and 15 bases respectively, with 16 bases between them. CDR3 region: CASSLEAGTPSHF. The CDR3 DNA reads TGTGCCAGCAGCTTAGAAGCGGGGACTCCATCGCATTTT.

Comments on this clone: Relative to the germline gene, one junction end is altered; a read error may explain this. V usage is TRBV7-7 and J usage is TRBJ2-1, with 8 nucleotides matching TRBD2. This CDR3 has 13 amino acids. CDR1 is SSHAT and CDR2 is FNYEAQ in the germline V gene (reference sequence). The CDR3 DNA reads TGTGCTAGCAGCTTAGAGACGGGAGGGGAGCAGTTCTTC. Protein product: CASSLETGGEQFF.

The chain has TRBV7-6 and TRBJ2-3; D perhaps matches TRBD2 (7 bases). Per the germline V gene, CDR1 is SGHVS and CDR2 is FNYEAQ. This CDR3 spans 15 amino acids. The V gene lost 2 bases and the J gene lost 3 bases, with 12 bases spanning the gap. CDR3 sequence (DNA): TGTGCCAGCAGCTTACTGGGGGGGCCGACAGATACGCAGTATTTT. Amino acids: CASSLLGGPTDTQYF.

V gene TRBV19 combines with J gene TRBJ2-1, with 10 bases identical to TRBD2. The junction had 14 bases not matched to a gene; V was cut back by 9 bases and J by 9 bases. The CDR3 length is 15 residues. The germline V gene encodes CDR1 LNHDA and CDR2 SQIVND (reference sequence). The CDR3 loop is CASSASGGIEGEQFF. CDR3 nucleotides: TGTGCCAGCTCGGCTAGCGGGGGCATTGAGGGTGAGCAGTTCTTC.

The chain links TRBV5-1 to TRBJ2-3; D is uncertain. Trimming removed 3 bases from V and 6 bases from J, with 8 bases in between. The CDR3 is 12 residues long. The germline V gene encodes CDR1 SGHRS and CDR2 YFSETQ. The CDR3 DNA sequence: TGCGCCAGCAGCTCCCAAGGGGATACGCAGTATTTT. Its translation is CASSSQGDTQYF.

The gene calls are TRBV11-2 and TRBJ2-5; no firm D call. The CDR3 has 13 residues. CDR1 is SGHAT and CDR2 is FQNNGV in the germline V gene. Trimming cost V 3 bases and J 0 bases, with 5 bases left between them. The chain's CDR3 is CASSFSHQETQYF. DNA of the CDR3: TGTGCCAGCAGCTTCTCCCACCAAGAGACCCAGTACTTC.

This rearrangement joins TRBV29-1 to TRBJ1-1; 9 bases match TRBD1. CDR1 is SQVTM, CDR2 ANQGSEA, per germline. This CDR3 is built from 13 residues. V was pared by 4 bases and J by 5 bases, with 5 bases of the junction left unmatched. This chain's CDR3 is CSVGQGGWTEAFF. CDR3 sequence (DNA): TGCAGCGTTGGACAGGGGGGGTGGACTGAAGCTTTCTTT.

This clone was seen a few times. CDR3 in amino acids: CASSPRGNTEAFF. The DNA for the CDR3 is TGTGCCAGCAGCCCTAGGGGGAACACTGAAGCTTTCTTT. The rearrangement links TRBV5-6 to TRBJ1-1, with D possibly being TRBD1 (5 bases). The V end lost 4 bases, the J end lost 1 base, and 8 bases lay between the germline ends. The CDR3 length is 13 residues. Germline V lookup: CDR1 SGHDT, CDR2 YYEEEE.

V gene TRBV25-1 combines with J gene TRBJ2-7; 7 bases agree with TRBD1. CDR1 is MGHDK and CDR2 is SYGVNS in the germline V gene. The CDR3 runs 14 residues. Germline trimming cut 4 bases from V and 7 bases from J; bases unmatched to any gene: 10. DNA of the CDR3: TGTGCCAGCAGTGCCTGGGACAGCACCCTGGAGCAGTACTTC. As protein: CASSAWDSTLEQYF.

The V call is TRBV6-5, the J call TRBJ2-1; 7 nucleotides line up with TRBD1. The CDR3 loop spans 15 amino acids. Per the germline V gene, CDR1 is MNHEY and CDR2 is SVGAGI. The ends lost 2 bases at V and 4 bases at J; junction bases unmatched: 5. The chain's CDR3 is CASSYKGALYNEQFF. For the CDR3, the DNA is TGTGCCAGCAGTTACAAGGGGGCGCTTTACAATGAGCAGTTCTTC.

With respect to this clone: The germline gene is not matched at one end of the junction; a read error may be the cause. The V call is TRBV10-3, the J call TRBJ2-1, with D perhaps matching TRBD1 (6 bases). This CDR3 is built from 16 residues. Germline values: CDR1 ENHRY, CDR2 SYGVKD. The DNA for the CDR3 is TGTGCCATCAATGAGGGTATAGGGACACCGTACAATGAGCAGTTCTTC. It encodes CAINEGIGTPYNEQFF.

V gene TRBV7-9 combines with J gene TRBJ1-4; D call uncertain. The germline CDR1 and CDR2 sequences are SEHNR and FQNEAQ (reference sequence). The CDR3 totals 13 residues. Trimming took off 4 bases at V and 7 bases at J, with 10 bases between the two ends. The CDR3 DNA reads TGTGCCAGCAGCTCTCGGGTCGGTGAAAAACTGTTTTTT. Residues: CASSSRVGEKLFF.

In this sample, this clone turned up a few times. The chain has TRBV10-3 and TRBJ1-1; D unclear. Germline V gives CDR1 ENHRY, CDR2 SYGVKD. Trimming shortened V by 0 bases and J by 4 bases, and 9 bases separated the two germline ends. The CDR3 covers 14 residues. CDR3 protein: CAISESMRATEAFF. The CDR3 DNA reads TGTGCCATCAGTGAGTCGATGAGGGCCACTGAAGCTTTCTTT.

The V gene is TRBV29-1, the J gene TRBJ2-1; 12 positions match TRBD2. CDR3 size: 16 residues. CDR1 and CDR2 from the germline V gene are SQVTM and ANQGSEA. V lost 4 bases and J lost 5; bases outside the gene matches: 9. The CDR3: CSVVPSGRGSDNEQFF. In nucleotides, the CDR3 is TGCAGCGTTGTTCCTAGCGGGAGGGGTAGCGACAATGAGCAGTTCTTC.

The chain couples TRBV10-3 to TRBJ2-1; 7 bases fit TRBD1. CDR3 length: 15 amino acids. CDR1 is ENHRY, CDR2 SYGVKD, per germline. J lost 5 bases, V lost 3 bases, and 7 bases had no gene match. CDR3 DNA: TGTGCCATCAGTGATCCCGGGGACAGCAACAATGAGCAGTTCTTC. Encoded protein: CAISDPGDSNNEQFF.

With regard to this clone: The junction does not match germline at one end; this may be a read error. CDR3 sequence: CASSQFLDRLHF. The CDR3 DNA follows: TGTGCCAGCAGCCAATTTCTCGACAGGCTCCACTTC. J is TRBJ2-7 and V is TRBV4-2; the D gene is possibly TRBD1 (6 bases). The CDR3 is made up of 12 amino acids. CDR1 and CDR2 (germline): LGHNA, YNFKEQ.

The chain combines TRBV6-5 with TRBJ1-1; the match to TRBD1 covers 7 bases. The CDR3 totals 14 residues. Per germline, CDR1 MNHEY and CDR2 SVGAGI. Losses at the gene ends were 5 bases for V and 1 base for J; bases not matched to a gene: 4. The CDR3 sequence: CASSRGRWNTEAFF. CDR3 in DNA: TGTGCCAGCAGTAGGGGGCGGTGGAACACTGAAGCTTTCTTT.

The V gene is TRBV6-5, the J gene TRBJ2-7; 7 bases agree with TRBD1. V was clipped by 7 bases and J by 4 bases; unmatched bases: 4. Germline CDR1 MNHEY, CDR2 SVGAGI. CDR3 length: 12 amino acids. The CDR3 DNA reads TGTGCCAGCACCGTACAGGGGTACGAGCAGTACTTC. Translation: CASTVQGYEQYF.

The rearrangement uses TRBV5-1 and TRBJ2-3; 10 bases match TRBD2. Trimming at V came to 4 bases and at J to 2 bases, leaving 16 bases not matched to a gene. Per the germline V gene, CDR1 is SGHRS and CDR2 is YFSETQ. There are 19 residues in the CDR3. The CDR3 nucleotides are TGCGCCAGCAGCACCGCCGGGACTAGCGCGGGGCTACACACAGATACGCAGTATTTT. Translation gives CASSTAGTSAGLHTDTQYF.

The V and J genes are TRBV14 and TRBJ2-7; 9 nucleotides agree with TRBD1. Trimming removed 4 bases from V and 4 bases from J; junction bases left unmatched: 11. The CDR3 is 16 amino acids. Germline values: CDR1 SGHDN, CDR2 FVKESK. The CDR3 is CASSPQDRGSLYEQYF. The CDR3 nucleotides are TGTGCCAGCAGCCCTCAAGACAGGGGGTCCTTGTACGAGCAGTACTTC.

The chain has TRBV5-1 and TRBJ1-4, with TRBD1 as a possible D gene (5 bases). The CDR3 is 17 amino acids. The ends were cut back, 4 bases at V and 0 bases at J, with 16 bases in the middle. Germline CDR1 SGHRS, CDR2 YFSETQ. This chain's CDR3 is CASSPARDLATNEKLFF. CDR3 DNA sequence: TGCGCCAGCAGCCCCGCCCGGGACCTCGCAACTAATGAAAAACTGTTTTTT.

V is TRBV7-3 and J is TRBJ2-1; 11 bases match TRBD2. The trim removed 5 bases at V and 3 bases at J, leaving 3 bases unmatched. The CDR3 sequence is 15 residues long. Per the germline V gene, CDR1 is SGHTA and CDR2 is FQGTGA. CDR3 nucleotide sequence: TGTGCCAGCAGCAAAACTAGCGGGAGCTACAATGAGCAGTTCTTC. This sequence encodes CASSKTSGSYNEQFF. Combining the CDR3 with reference TRBV7-3 and TRBJ2-1 gives the whole variable domain GAGVSQTPSNKVTEKGKYVELRCDPISGHTALYWYRQSLGQGPEFLIYFQGTGAADDSGLPNDRFFAVRPEGSVSTLKIQRTERGDSAVYLCASSKTSGSYNEQFFGPGTRLTVL.